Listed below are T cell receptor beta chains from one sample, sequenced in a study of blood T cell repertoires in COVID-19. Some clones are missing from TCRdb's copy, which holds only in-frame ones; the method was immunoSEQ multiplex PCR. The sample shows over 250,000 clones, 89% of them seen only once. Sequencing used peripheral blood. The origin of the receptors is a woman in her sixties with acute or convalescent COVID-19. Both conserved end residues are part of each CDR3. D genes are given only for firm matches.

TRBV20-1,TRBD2,CSASGHSGSPYEQYF
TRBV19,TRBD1,CASRGQPLMYEAFF
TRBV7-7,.,CASSLAQGGQQVPEETQYF
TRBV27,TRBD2,CASRAGGSLREQFF
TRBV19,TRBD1,CASSIVQGGGNQPQHF
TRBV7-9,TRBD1,CASNDRGGRYGYTF
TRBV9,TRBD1,CASSSGTANSGNTIYF
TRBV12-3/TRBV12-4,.,CASNSPGNTIYF
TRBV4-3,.,CASSQELYNEQFF
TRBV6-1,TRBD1,CASSSTGFAEAFF